Included here is one T cell receptor beta chain sequence, with context. Separate from the approximately 670-subject first cohort, the approximately 120-subject validation cohort was the one that the donors belonged to. This record belongs to a study of cytomegalovirus exposure and HLA in healthy donors. The V gene's germline CDR1 is SGHRS and CDR2 YFSETQ. This CDR3 has 14 residues. V shed 0 bases and J shed 3 bases, with 10 bases lying between them. The repertoire was sequenced with immunoSEQ multiplex PCR; TCRdb's copy has only in-frame clones and lacks some. The sample includes some 240,000 clones, over 65% of them seen just once.

Specimen: PBMCs. This receptor was obtained from a woman under 30 in good health and CMV-seronegative. The chain couples TRBV5-1 to TRBJ2-7, with D possibly TRBD1 on 5 matching bases. CDR3 nucleotides: TGCGCCAGCAGCTTGGAGGGGCAGAACTACGAGCAGTACTTC. It yields the protein CASSLEGQNYEQYF.